This T cell receptor (beta chain) comes out of a study of beta chain features in type 1 diabetes. Study results and caveats: Within patients, naive, central memory and Treg TCRB repertoires seemed more similar than within healthy donors. Type 1 diabetes patients showed fewer insertions and more deletions at VDJ junctions. The study found moderately but significantly shorter TCRB CDR3s in all four CD4+ subsets of Type 1 diabetes patients.

Trimming took 6 bases from V and 4 from J, leaving 8 bases between them. Germline V lookup: CDR1 KGHSH, CDR2 LQKENI. The CDR3 length is 12 residues. cDNA synthesis used the whole RNA isolate, giving expressed TCRB sequences. Clones were read by immunoSEQ multiplex PCR, and TCRdb kept only the in-frame ones, dropping some. Of 550,000 to 850,000 clones listed, roughly 13% are singletons. The sample holds a few counts of this clone. Its antigen is not known. Cell sorting via CD45RO/CCR7/CD25/CD127/CD95/CD27 was performed to obtain CD4+ naive, central memory, regulatory and stem cell-like memory cells. Each sorted fraction was over 95% pure.

Sequencing was performed on naive CD4+ T cells from blood. The chain links TRBV18 to TRBJ2-3, with D unresolved. The receptor's source is a young man with type 1 diabetes. CDR3 bases: TGTGCCAGCTCCCAACGGGCAGATACGCAGTATTTT. Its protein is CASSQRADTQYF.